The clone carrying this T cell receptor (beta chain) was picked up a small number of times. Researchers took RNA transcripts and amplified the TCR beta CDR3 regions from them. In the first-round RT-PCR of the TCR CDR3, the HTBI primer set was used. MiXCR, applied by TCRdb to the multiplex PCR reads, yields one record per CDR3 protein. This table has roughly 500,000 distinct CDR3 sequences, around 45% appearing once. This entry is derived from a study of T cells in Graves' hyperthyroidism and ophthalmopathy. Criteria for exclusion of patients were uncontrolled infection, other autoimmune disease, pregnancy or lactation. With 3 bases removed from V and 5 bases from J, the gap between germline ends came to 19 bases. CDR1 is MNHEY and CDR2 is SMNVEV in the germline V gene (reference sequence). This CDR3 has 16 residues.

The source material was peripheral blood or thyroid tissue (not recorded which). This receptor was identified in an adult woman with Graves' disease, either hyperthyroidism or ophthalmopathy (not recorded which). The chain couples TRBV27 to TRBJ2-5; D might be TRBD1 or TRBD2, each matching 5 bases. The CDR3 region has the DNA TGTGCCAGCAGTTTTCTGAGACCGGGGCCCGGGGAGACCCAGTACTTC. It encodes CASSFLRPGPGETQYF.